These 28 T cell receptor beta chains originate from one sample sequenced in a study of blood T cells in healthy people across ages. With a J-beta primer mix and a sample-barcoded 5' primer, a second PCR ran about 7 to 12 cycles. TCRdb reprocessed the 5' RACE reads via MiXCR and lists one record per CDR3 protein. Seen here are approximately 730,000 distinct CDR3 sequences, around 40% observed once, and the top ten hold around a fifth. The material sequenced was blood. The receptors come from an older woman in good health.

There are many counts of this clonotype. This chain uses TRBV6-2 or TRBV6-3 with TRBJ2-6; a possible D gene is TRBD1 (5 bases). The germline V gene has CDR1 MNHEY and CDR2 SVGEGT. Trimming cost V 4 bases and J 0 bases, with 10 bases left between them. This CDR3 has 16 amino acids. In DNA form, the CDR3 reads TGTGCCAGCAGTTCCCCAGGGTTCTCTGGGGCCAACGTCCTGACTTTC. Its translation: CASSSPGFSGANVLTF.

The genes are TRBV2 and TRBJ2-3; D unclear. Germline V gene data show CDR1 as SNHLY and CDR2 as FYNNEI. Deletions cut 6 bases from V and 4 bases from J, with 8 bases between. This CDR3 spans 12 amino acids. The CDR3 DNA reads TGTGCCAGCAGCTGGATGGCAGATACGCAGTATTTT. Translation gives CASSWMADTQYF.

This clonotype was recorded a few times. This chain links TRBV28 with TRBJ2-5, with D possibly TRBD1 on 5 matching bases. Germline values: CDR1 MDHEN, CDR2 SYDVKM. V lost 5 bases and J 8 bases, leaving 21 bases between the germline ends. The CDR3 spans 15 residues. This CDR3 is CASSPPGNKRETQYF. The DNA of the CDR3 is TGTGCCAGCAGTCCACCAGGGAACAAGAGAGAAACCCAGTACTTC.

Worth noting for this clonotype: A much larger clone differs by one base, so this may be a read error. The rearrangement joins TRBV29-1 to TRBJ2-7; 13 nucleotides align to TRBD2. The J call may be mistaken, given a closer DNA end match to TRBJ2-5. The V gene's germline CDR1 is SQVTM and CDR2 ANQGSEA. This CDR3 region has 15 residues. The CDR3 here is CSTRTSGGFGETQYF. The DNA for the CDR3 is TGCAGCACCCGGACTAGCGGGGGATTTGGAGAGACCCAGTACTTC.

This clonotype has only a few counts. This sequence joins TRBV6-2 or TRBV6-3 and TRBJ2-3, with D tentatively TRBD1 (5 bases). The CDR3 consists of 14 residues. The V end lost 6 bases, the J end lost 5 bases, and 15 bases lay between the germline ends. Germline V gene lookup returns CDR1 MNHEY and CDR2 SVGEGT. For the CDR3, the DNA is TGTGCCAGCAGCCCTTGGAAAGGGGTAGATACGCAGTATTTT. It is translated as CASSPWKGVDTQYF.

The chain is built from TRBV11-2 and TRBJ2-7, with 8 bases identical to TRBD1. CDR3 length equals 14 residues. Germline V gene data show CDR1 as SGHAT and CDR2 as FQNNGV. The ends lost 1 base at V and 6 bases at J; junction bases unmatched: 5. In DNA form, the CDR3 reads TGTGCCAGCAGCTTAGGCTTGGGGACAGGCGAGCAGTACTTC. Translated, it gives CASSLGLGTGEQYF.

The gene calls are TRBV20-1 and TRBJ1-1, with D possibly matching TRBD1 (6 bases). Germline CDR1 reads DFQATT; CDR2 reads SNEGSKA (reference sequence). V dropped 3 bases and J dropped 1 base, with 15 bases sitting between them. The CDR3 is 15 amino acids. As DNA, the CDR3 is TGCAGTGCTAGCGGCTTACCGACAGGGAACACTGAAGCTTTCTTT. Translation gives CSASGLPTGNTEAFF.

About this clonotype: Being one base from a much bigger clone, this may be a read error. The chain is built from TRBV5-1 and TRBJ2-1; D possibly corresponds to TRBD1 (5 bases). This CDR3 is built from 14 residues. Trimming took off 0 bases at V and 5 bases at J, with 9 bases between the two ends. Germline-derived CDR1 and CDR2 are SGHRS and YFSETQ. The CDR3 reads CASSLVQGNNEQFF. In nucleotides, the CDR3 is TGCGCCAGCAGCTTGGTTCAGGGTAACAATGAGCAGTTCTTC.

This clonotype was observed a handful of times. The chain carries TRBV9 and TRBJ2-3; D is unclear. The CDR3 is 15 residues long. V lost 4 bases and J 7 bases, leaving 19 bases between the germline ends. The germline CDR1 and CDR2 sequences are SGDLS and YYNGEE. CDR3 bases: TGTGCCAGCAGCCCCCAGCCACCCGAGATACATACGCAGTATTTT. This encodes CASSPQPPEIHTQYF.

This clonotype appeared a few times. The chain is built from TRBV12-3 or TRBV12-4 and TRBJ2-1; either TRBD1 or TRBD2 may supply D (5 bases each). Trimming pared 3 bases from V and 1 base from J, leaving 10 bases between. There are 15 residues in the CDR3. The chain's CDR3 is CASSLGTPSYNEQFF. CDR3 sequence (DNA): TGTGCCAGCAGTTTGGGGACGCCTTCCTACAATGAGCAGTTCTTC.

V gene TRBV12-3 or TRBV12-4 combines with J gene TRBJ2-5; either TRBD1 or TRBD2 may supply D (5 bases each). With 1 base removed from V and 1 base from J, the gap between germline ends came to 7 bases. This CDR3 is built from 14 residues. CDR3 protein: CASSLVGPQETQYF. The DNA for the CDR3 is TGTGCCAGCAGTTTAGTGGGACCCCAAGAGACCCAGTACTTC.

The chain carries TRBV27 and TRBJ2-2; 11 bases are a match to TRBD1. The CDR3 extends over 14 amino acids. V was clipped by 7 bases and J by 6 bases; unmatched bases: 4. From germline, CDR1 is MNHEY and CDR2 SMNVEV (reference sequence). CDR3 DNA sequence: TGTGCCAGCACCGGACAGGGGGCAGCCGGGGAGCTGTTTTTT. Amino acids: CASTGQGAAGELFF.

The chain carries TRBV4-2 and TRBJ2-4; TRBD1 or TRBD2 may be the D gene (5 bases each). The CDR3 is made up of 18 amino acids. Germline V gene data show CDR1 as LGHNA and CDR2 as YNFKEQ. V lost 0 bases and J 0 bases, leaving 15 bases between the germline ends. CDR3 bases: TGTGCCAGCAGCCAAGAAGGTGGGGCGAGCGGAGCCAAAAACATTCAGTACTTC. This encodes CASSQEGGASGAKNIQYF.

The chain couples TRBV2 to TRBJ2-1; perhaps D is TRBD1 or TRBD2 (5 bases each). V lost 4 bases and J 6 bases, leaving 19 bases between the germline ends. In germline, CDR1 is SNHLY, CDR2 FYNNEI. This CDR3 region has 16 residues. The CDR3 DNA reads TGTGCCAGCAGTGCGGGCCTAAGGGACCGGGGCAATGAGCAGTTCTTC. Amino acids: CASSAGLRDRGNEQFF. Drawing the rest from reference TRBV2 and TRBJ2-1, the complete variable domain is EPEVTQTPSHQVTQMGQEVILRCVPISNHLYFYWYRQILGQKVEFLVSFYNNEISEKSEIFDDQFSVERPDGSNFTLKIRSTKLEDSAMYFCASSAGLRDRGNEQFFGPGTRLTVL.

The J gene is TRBJ1-2, the V gene TRBV2; TRBD1 might be the D (5 bases). The CDR3 contains 14 residues. Germline V gene lookup returns CDR1 SNHLY and CDR2 FYNNEI. The ends were cut back, 8 bases at V and 4 bases at J, with 17 bases in the middle. The CDR3 nucleotides read TGTGCCAGCGCCCCCGTAGGGGACTCCTATGGCTACACCTTC. It yields the protein CASAPVGDSYGYTF.

With regard to this clonotype: This sequence may be a read error, since a much larger clone differs from it by one base. The J gene is TRBJ2-5, the V gene TRBV7-8; 7 positions agree with TRBD2. Germline CDR1 and CDR2: SGHVS and FQNEAQ. The CDR3 is 17 amino acids. Trimming removed 0 bases from V and 1 base from J; junction bases left unmatched: 8. The CDR3 sequence is CASSLAWRGSTQETQYF. CDR3 nucleotides: TGTGCCAGCAGCTTAGCGTGGCGGGGGAGCACCCAAGAGACCCAGTACTTC. The full variable domain, rest sourced from reference TRBV7-8 and TRBJ2-5, is GAGVSQSPRYKVAKRGQDVALRCDPISGHVSLFWYQQALGQGPEFLTYFQNEAQLDKSGLPSDRFFAERPEGSVSTLKIQRTQQEDSAVYLCASSLAWRGSTQETQYFGPGTRLLVL.

There are many counts of this clonotype. This chain joins TRBV27 and TRBJ2-7; 8 bases match TRBD2. From germline, CDR1 is MNHEY and CDR2 SMNVEV (reference sequence). V shed 7 bases and J 5 bases; nucleotides not matched to a gene: 10. The CDR3 is made up of 14 amino acids. The CDR3 sequence is CASTAGGLMNEQYF. In DNA form, the CDR3 reads TGTGCCAGCACGGCGGGAGGCCTTATGAACGAGCAGTACTTC.

The gene calls are TRBV6-5 and TRBJ2-1; D is tentatively TRBD1 or TRBD2 (5 bases each). CDR1 is MNHEY and CDR2 is SVGAGI in the germline V gene. V shed 2 bases and J shed 5 bases, with 16 bases lying between them. The CDR3 loop spans 16 amino acids. CDR3 loop: CASSYGAGLGDNEQFF. DNA of the CDR3: TGTGCCAGCAGTTACGGTGCGGGCCTGGGGGACAATGAGCAGTTCTTC.

This clonotype appeared many times. The J gene is TRBJ2-1, the V gene TRBV7-2; D perhaps matches TRBD2 (6 bases). Germline CDR1 is SGHTA and CDR2 is FQGNSA. The CDR3 length is 14 residues. Trimming cost V 6 bases and J 5 bases, with 14 bases left between them. The CDR3 spells CASRTPGLNNEQFF. As DNA, the CDR3 is TGTGCCAGCAGGACGCCGGGACTGAACAATGAGCAGTTCTTC.

V and J are TRBV7-2 and TRBJ2-4; D unclear. The ends were cut back, 3 bases at V and 0 bases at J, with 9 bases in the middle. This CDR3 has 15 amino acids. Per the germline V gene, CDR1 is SGHTA and CDR2 is FQGNSA. CDR3 DNA sequence: TGTGCCAGCAGCTTCAGTCGGACAGCCAAAAACATTCAGTACTTC. This encodes CASSFSRTAKNIQYF.

This sequence joins TRBV25-1 and TRBJ2-3, with D perhaps assigned TRBD1 or TRBD2 (5 bases each). Germline V lookup: CDR1 MGHDK, CDR2 SYGVNS. This CDR3 spans 13 amino acids. V was cut by 6 bases and J by 6 bases, with 13 bases left in between. The CDR3 region is CASSPMGRDTQYF. The CDR3 DNA follows: TGTGCCAGCAGCCCCATGGGACGGGATACGCAGTATTTT.

V and J are TRBV4-2 and TRBJ2-6; D call uncertain. The CDR3 loop spans 17 amino acids. V lost 4 bases and J 0 bases, leaving 13 bases between the germline ends. Germline V gene lookup returns CDR1 LGHNA and CDR2 YNFKEQ. CDR3 nucleotides: TGTGCCAGCAGCCGCGACGTAATGGACTCTGGGGCCAACGTCCTGACTTTC. Translating gives CASSRDVMDSGANVLTF.

As regards this clonotype: A much bigger clone sits one base away, suggesting this may be a read error. This chain links TRBV7-2 with TRBJ2-7; 12 bases fit TRBD2. Germline lookup yields CDR1 SGHTA and CDR2 FQGNSA. The ends lost 4 bases at V and 2 bases at J; junction bases unmatched: 9. There are 17 residues in the CDR3. Written as DNA, the CDR3 is TGTGCCAGCAGCTCTCGGACTAGCGGGAACAATACCTACGAGCAGTACTTC. Protein: CASSSRTSGNNTYEQYF. Full variable domain (missing parts from reference TRBV7-2 and TRBJ2-7): GAGVSQSPSNKVTEKGKDVELRCDPISGHTALYWYRQSLGQGLEFLIYFQGNSAPDKSGLPSDRFSAERTGGSVSTLTIQRTQQEDSAVYLCASSSRTSGNNTYEQYFGPGTRLTVT.

V usage is TRBV6-2 or TRBV6-3 and J usage is TRBJ2-5; 11 nucleotides line up with TRBD1. Germline values: CDR1 MNHEY, CDR2 SVGEGT. With V trimmed by 4 bases and J by 4 bases, 8 bases remained unmatched. The CDR3 loop spans 16 amino acids. CDR3 amino acids: CASSSHPGQGGETQYF. In nucleotides, the CDR3 is TGTGCCAGCAGTTCCCATCCGGGACAGGGGGGAGAGACCCAGTACTTC.

CDR3 loop: CASSLLAEDTQYF. CDR3 DNA sequence: TGTGCCAGCAGCTTATTAGCGGAAGATACGCAGTATTTT. The chain combines TRBV3-1 with TRBJ2-3; D may be TRBD2 (6 bases). This CDR3 contains 13 residues. CDR1 and CDR2 (germline): LGHDT, YNNKEL (reference sequence). V lost 5 bases and J 5 bases, leaving 11 bases between the germline ends.

The V and J genes are TRBV25-1 and TRBJ1-6, with D perhaps TRBD1 (6 bases). V was clipped by 3 bases and J by 9 bases, with 15 bases between them. This CDR3 is 15 amino acids long. CDR1 and CDR2 from the germline V gene are MGHDK and SYGVNS. CDR3 loop: CASSERTGWGSPLHF. The CDR3 nucleotides are TGTGCCAGCAGTGAGCGAACAGGGTGGGGTTCACCCCTCCACTTT.

The chain recombines TRBV6-5 with TRBJ2-3, with 11 bases aligning to TRBD2. From germline, CDR1 is MNHEY and CDR2 SVGAGI. The V gene end was trimmed by 3 bases and the J gene end by 0 bases; junction bases not matched to a gene: 5. The CDR3 is made up of 17 amino acids. The CDR3 DNA is TGTGCCAGCAGTTATTGGGGACTAGCGGCTAGCACAGATACGCAGTATTTT. The encoded protein is CASSYWGLAASTDTQYF.

V usage is TRBV6-4 and J usage is TRBJ1-2; 8 bases are a match to TRBD1. Looked up from germline, CDR1 is MRHNA and CDR2 is SNTAGT. Germline trimming cut 6 bases from V and 6 bases from J; bases unmatched to any gene: 9. This CDR3 is built from 14 residues. The CDR3 region is CASRKDATGDGYTF. CDR3 sequence (DNA): TGTGCCAGCAGGAAGGATGCGACAGGGGATGGCTACACCTTC.